One sample yielded the 25 T cell receptor beta chains listed below, sequenced in a study of CD8+ T cells in alopecia areata. After pooling, cutaneous lymph node cells were sorted with CD4, CD8alpha, NKG2D, NKG2ACE and other markers. RNA was isolated and reverse transcribed to cDNA, the sequencing template. The table came from immunoSEQ multiplex PCR; TCRdb's copy has only in-frame clones and leaves some out. The specimen has fewer than 9,500 clones, none found just once. The sample consisted of CD8+ T cells sorted from a lymph node. The receptors come from a C3H/HeJ mouse with alopecia areata. The strain's MHC type: H2-k.

In its sample, this clone ranks as medium-sized. The gene names here belong to mouse. The read terminates 4 residues ahead of where the CDR3 ends, so the germline J gene completes it. V usage is TRBV29 and J usage is TRBJ2-1, with 7 bases aligning to TRBD1. This CDR3 comprises 13 residues. V gave up 6 bases and J gave up 1 base; unmatched junction bases: 0. Germline CDR1 MSHET, CDR2 SYDVDS. CDR3 sequence: CASRDRNYAEQFF. The DNA read from the CDR3 is TGTGCTAGCAGGGACAGGAACTATGCT.

There are many counts of this clone. The listed genes are named as in mouse. The read stops 4 residues short of the end of the CDR3; the missing end is completed from the germline J gene. This chain uses TRBV19 with TRBJ2-3; D possibly corresponds to TRBD2 (6 bases). The germline gives CDR1 FNHDT, CDR2 SITEND (reference sequence). V gave up 2 bases and J gave up 0 bases, with 10 bases separating them. CDR3 length equals 15 residues. The CDR3 sequence: CASSITLGSAETLYF. The sequenced part of the CDR3 DNA is TGTGCCAGCAGTATCACACTGGGTAGTGCAGAA. Complete variable domain (other parts from reference TRBV19 and TRBJ2-3): GGIITQTPKFLIGQEGQKLTLKCQQNFNHDTMYWYRQDSGKGLRLIYYSITENDLQKGDLSEGYDASREKKSSFSLTVTSAQKNEMAVFLCASSITLGSAETLYFGSGTRLTVL.

This clone was picked up many times. Genes here carry mouse names. The read is 4 residues too short to cover the CDR3 end, so that end is filled in from the germline J gene. J is TRBJ2-3 and V is TRBV13-3; TRBD1 is a possible D gene (7 bases). Germline V gene sequence: CDR1 NNHDY, CDR2 SYVADS. The CDR3 extends over 15 amino acids. V was shortened by 1 base and J by 2 bases, with 11 bases between the two germline ends. The DNA read from the CDR3 is TGTGCCAGCAGTGATAAGGGGGCTGTTGCAGAA. Residues: CASSDKGAVAE. The whole CDR3 protein is CASSDKGAVAETLYF.

This clone was counted at least ten times. Genes and germline come from the mouse. The CDR3 is cut off 4 residues early in the read; its end comes from the germline J gene. V usage is TRBV13-2 and J usage is TRBJ2-1; 10 bases line up with TRBD1. CDR1 is NNHNN and CDR2 is SYGAGS in the germline V gene (reference sequence). With 2 bases clipped from V and 3 bases from J, the junction kept 2 bases outside the gene matches. This CDR3 comprises 15 residues. This chain's CDR3 is CASGERTGGYAEQFF. The covered CDR3 bases are TGTGCCAGCGGTGAAAGGACAGGGGGCTATGCT.

This clone was detected many times. The genes are named according to mouse. The read gets to within 3 residues of the CDR3 end, and the germline J gene fills in the rest. The J gene is TRBJ1-6, the V gene TRBV31, with 7 positions matching TRBD1. TRBJ1-6 is an ORF, with its function uncertain. With V trimmed by 3 bases and J by 3 bases, 2 bases remained unmatched. Per the germline V gene, CDR1 is GKSSPN and CDR2 is SITVG. The CDR3 is 14 residues long. CDR3: CAWRRDSYNSPLYF. The sequenced part of the CDR3 DNA is TGTGCCTGGAGGCGGGACAGCTATAATTCGCCC.

This clone was counted a few times. The gene names here belong to mouse. The DNA ends 4 residues before the CDR3 does, and the rest of the CDR3 is filled in from the germline J gene. J is TRBJ1-1 and V is TRBV19, with TRBD1 matching over 7 bases. Germline-derived CDR1 and CDR2 are FNHDT and SITEND (reference sequence). The CDR3 is 14 amino acids. V trimming: 4 bases; J trimming: 4 bases; junction bases outside the gene matches: 7. The DNA read from the CDR3 is TGTGCCAGCAGTCCTACAGGGGACGGCACA. Its translation: CASSPTGDGT. The entire CDR3 is CASSPTGDGTEVFF.

This clone was detected ten times or more. Gene names follow the mouse nomenclature. The chain's CDR3 is CASSLGGGVYAEQFF. The DNA read from the CDR3 is TGTGCAAGCAGCTTAGGAGGGGGCGTCTATGCT. The V gene is TRBV16, the J gene TRBJ2-1, with D possibly being TRBD1 (7 bases). The CDR3 end is not reached by the read, which stops 4 residues before it; the germline J gene fills it in. The CDR3 totals 15 residues. Looked up from germline, CDR1 is SGHSA and CDR2 is FRNQAP. V was clipped by 1 base and J by 3 bases, with 10 bases between them.

This clone was seen many times. These gene names are mouse names. The CDR3 is cut off 4 residues early in the read; its end comes from the germline J gene. The chain links TRBV13-3 to TRBJ2-2; no clear D gene. V lost 0 bases and J 3 bases, leaving 6 bases between the germline ends. Germline CDR1 reads NNHDY; CDR2 reads SYVADS. CDR3 length: 14 residues. The part of the CDR3 DNA that was read is TGTGCCAGCAGTGATGCAGAGGACACCGGG. Its translation: CASSDAEDTG. The whole CDR3 region reads CASSDAEDTGQLYF.

This clone was observed at least ten times. All gene names here are mouse names. The sequence runs out 4 residues before the end of the CDR3; the remainder is reconstructed from the germline J gene. The chain uses TRBV13-3 and TRBJ2-1; the D gene is possibly TRBD1 (6 bases). The germline V gene encodes CDR1 NNHDY and CDR2 SYVADS. The CDR3 spans 14 residues. V was trimmed by 4 bases and J by 1 base, leaving 9 bases between them. CDR3 bases read: TGTGCCAGCAGTTCTACAGGGAACTATGCT. This sequence encodes CASSSTGNYA. The whole CDR3 region reads CASSSTGNYAEQFF.

This clone is medium-sized in the sample. Genes and germline are mouse. Read coverage stops 4 residues before the CDR3 terminus; the germline J gene supplies the remainder. The chain employs TRBV1 and TRBJ2-2; TRBD2 aligns across 8 bases. After removal of 0 bases from V and 0 bases from J, the junction contained 3 bases not matched to a gene. Germline V gene lookup returns CDR1 NSQYPW and CDR2 LRSPGD (reference sequence). This CDR3 has 17 amino acids. The DNA read from the CDR3 is TGCACCTGCAGTGCAGATAGGGGACTGGCAAACACCGGG. It codes for CTCSADRGLANTG. The whole CDR3 reads CTCSADRGLANTGQLYF.

There are many counts of this clone. These gene names are mouse names. The read comes to an end 4 residues before the CDR3 does, leaving the germline J gene to fill in the end. The chain joins TRBV13-1 to TRBJ2-4; TRBD2 matches at 9 bases. CDR1 is NSHNY and CDR2 is SYGAGN in the germline V gene. V was clipped by 3 bases and J by 1 base; unmatched bases: 0. The length of the CDR3 is 14 residues. The part of the CDR3 DNA that was read is TGTGCCAGCAGTGGGGACTGGGGTCAAAAC. Protein sequence: CASSGDWGQN. The CDR3 in its entirety is CASSGDWGQNTLYF.

This clone was found many times. Each gene name is a mouse one. Read coverage stops 4 residues before the CDR3 terminus; the germline J gene supplies the remainder. The chain carries TRBV5 and TRBJ2-1; D is unclear. Deletions cut 1 base from V and 1 base from J, with 5 bases between. The V gene's germline CDR1 is LGHNA and CDR2 YNLKQL (reference sequence). The CDR3 totals 14 residues. Here the CDR3 reads CASSQGQNYAEQFF. The DNA read from the CDR3 is TGTGCCAGCAGCCAAGGACAAAACTATGCT.

There are many counts of this clone. The gene names here belong to mouse. Coverage ceases 4 residues before the CDR3 finishes, and the germline J gene fills in the end. The chain recombines TRBV19 with TRBJ2-5, with 9 bases identical to TRBD2. This CDR3 is built from 14 residues. CDR1 and CDR2 from the germline V gene are FNHDT and SITEND (reference sequence). CDR3 bases read: TGTGCCAGCAGTATCAACTGGGGGGAAGAC. Translated: CASSINWGED. The entire CDR3 sequence reads CASSINWGEDTQYF.

This clone has just a few counts. Mouse gene names apply. The read stops 4 residues short of the end of the CDR3; the missing end is completed from the germline J gene. This chain joins TRBV13-2 and TRBJ1-2; 8 bases map to TRBD1. There are 14 residues in the CDR3. V was clipped by 2 bases and J by 1 base; unmatched bases: 1. Germline-derived CDR1 and CDR2 are NNHNN and SYGAGS (reference sequence). The CDR3 DNA, read in part, is TGTGCCAGCGGTGACAGGGGGCAAAACTCC. Translation: CASGDRGQNS. The full CDR3 sequence reads CASGDRGQNSDYTF.

This clone was seen repeatedly, ten times or more. Each gene name is a mouse one. The CDR3 is cut off 4 residues early in the read; its end comes from the germline J gene. This chain uses TRBV13-3 with TRBJ2-7; D remains ambiguous. V shed 4 bases and J shed 3 bases, with 8 bases lying between them. Germline V gives CDR1 NNHDY, CDR2 SYVADS. The CDR3 is 12 residues long. CDR3 protein: CASSKMGYEQYF. CDR3 bases read: TGTGCCAGCAGTAAGATGGGCTAT.

By sample fraction, this clone is medium-sized. The genes and germline here are from mouse. The missing CDR3 end, 4 residues past where the read stops, is filled in from the germline J gene. The J gene is TRBJ2-7, the V gene TRBV19; 12 positions agree with TRBD2. CDR1 and CDR2 (germline): FNHDT, SITEND (reference sequence). This CDR3 region has 14 residues. The sequenced CDR3 bases are TGTGCCAGCAGTTGGGACTGGGGGGAGTAT. This encodes CASSWDWGEY. The whole CDR3 is CASSWDWGEYEQYF.

Ten or more counts support this clone. Mouse germline and gene names are used. The read ends 4 residues before the CDR3 terminus; that terminus is restored from the germline J gene. The rearrangement joins TRBV14 to TRBJ2-5; 8 bases are a match to TRBD2. Trimming took 2 bases from V and 0 from J; bases not matched to a gene: 5. Germline loops: CDR1 SGHDT, CDR2 FRDEAV. CDR3 length: 16 amino acids. Partial CDR3 DNA: TGTGCCAGCAGTTTACTGGGGGCCCTTAACCAAGAC. It encodes CASSLLGALNQD. The full CDR3 reads CASSLLGALNQDTQYF.

This clone was detected ten times or more. The listed genes are named as in mouse. The read finishes 4 residues shy of the CDR3 end, and the germline J gene is used to complete it. V and J are TRBV19 and TRBJ2-3; 8 bases fit TRBD2. Germline V gene sequence: CDR1 FNHDT, CDR2 SITEND (reference sequence). There are 14 residues in the CDR3. J gave up 0 bases and V 7 bases, and 4 bases lay outside the gene matches. The sequenced part of the CDR3 DNA is TGTGCCAGCCACTGGGGGACTAGTGCAGAA. This encodes CASHWGTSAE. The CDR3 in full is CASHWGTSAETLYF.

This clone was detected ten times or more. Genes and germline are mouse. Sequencing ends 4 residues short of the CDR3 end; the germline J gene provides the rest. The rearrangement uses TRBV31 and TRBJ1-2, with D unresolved. The germline V and J ends were trimmed by 0 bases and 0 bases, with 8 bases remaining between them. The CDR3 spans 14 residues. The germline gives CDR1 GKSSPN, CDR2 SITVG. CDR3 residues: CAWSLQNANSDYTF. The sequenced part of the CDR3 DNA is TGTGCCTGGAGTCTCCAGAATGCAAACTCC.

This clone occurred many times. Mouse germline and gene names are used. The DNA read from the CDR3 is TGTGCCAGCGGTGATGCGAGGAACTCC. This gives the protein CASGDARNS. The entire CDR3 sequence reads CASGDARNSDYTF. The chain has TRBV13-2 and TRBJ1-2; D is unresolved. The DNA ends 4 residues before the CDR3 does, and the rest of the CDR3 is filled in from the germline J gene. From germline, CDR1 is NNHNN and CDR2 SYGAGS (reference sequence). V was cut by 0 bases and J by 2 bases, with 5 bases left in between. The CDR3 has 13 residues.

The table lists this clone with many counts. Germline and genes here are mouse. The read stops 4 residues short of the end of the CDR3; the missing end is completed from the germline J gene. The chain recombines TRBV13-2 with TRBJ2-3; weak D call: TRBD1 (5 bases). CDR1 is NNHNN and CDR2 is SYGAGS in the germline V gene (reference sequence). Trimming removed 5 bases at V and 1 base at J, with 8 bases between. This CDR3 contains 13 residues. CDR3 loop: CASGPRGAETLYF. The part of the CDR3 DNA that was read is TGTGCCAGCGGCCCCAGGGGTGCAGAA.

This clone was counted a few times. Gene names and germline refer to mouse. The read falls 4 residues short of the CDR3 end, and the missing part is taken from the germline J gene. The sample has other DNA sequences that encode this CDR3 too. The chain carries TRBV13-1 and TRBJ2-1; 10 nucleotides align to TRBD2. The CDR3 runs 16 residues. Unmatched junction bases numbered 1, after V lost 0 bases and J lost 1 base. CDR1 is NSHNY, CDR2 SYGAGN, per germline. The CDR3 here is CASSDGDWGNYAEQFF. The CDR3 DNA, read in part, is TGTGCCAGCAGTGATGGGGACTGGGGCAACTATGCT.

This clone came up a few times. Gene names and germline refer to mouse. The observed sequence ends 4 residues before the CDR3 terminus, with the missing tail filled in from the germline J gene. V usage is TRBV19 and J usage is TRBJ2-3, with 9 bases aligning to TRBD2. J was trimmed by 0 bases and V by 4 bases; bases with no gene match: 3. This CDR3 is built from 15 residues. CDR1 is FNHDT and CDR2 is SITEND in the germline V gene (reference sequence). This CDR3 reads CASSPWGGSAETLYF. The part of the CDR3 DNA that was read is TGTGCCAGCAGTCCCTGGGGGGGAAGTGCAGAA.

This clone occurred many times. Gene and germline names: mouse. The CDR3 goes on 4 residues after the read ends, and that part is filled in from the germline J gene. The J gene is TRBJ2-7, the V gene TRBV19; 9 bases fit TRBD2. V shed 4 bases, J shed 3 bases, and the junction held 5 bases outside the gene matches. The CDR3 runs 14 residues. CDR1 is FNHDT and CDR2 is SITEND in the germline V gene (reference sequence). The CDR3 loop is CASSPILGGYEQYF. The covered CDR3 bases are TGTGCCAGCAGTCCCATACTGGGGGGCTAT. Full variable domain (remainder filled in from reference TRBV19 and TRBJ2-7): GGIITQTPKFLIGQEGQKLTLKCQQNFNHDTMYWYRQDSGKGLRLIYYSITENDLQKGDLSEGYDASREKKSSFSLTVTSAQKNEMAVFLCASSPILGGYEQYFGPGTRLTVL.

This clone was seen at least ten times. Gene labels here are mouse ones. The CDR3 goes on 4 residues after the read ends, and that part is filled in from the germline J gene. The rearrangement joins TRBV16 to TRBJ1-2, with 8 bases that match TRBD1. Per the germline V gene, CDR1 is SGHSA and CDR2 is FRNQAP. V lost 1 base, J lost 1 base, and 2 bases stayed unmatched. CDR3 size: 15 residues. The CDR3 sequence: CASSLATGVNSDYTF. CDR3 DNA (partial): TGTGCAAGCAGCTTAGCGACAGGGGTAAACTCC.